The 27 T cell receptor beta chains below all came from one sample that was sequenced in a study of blood T cells in healthy people across ages. A second PCR, run for about 6 to 11 cycles, used a sample-barcoded 5' primer plus a J-beta primer mix. TCRdb reanalysed the 5' RACE reads using MiXCR and keeps one entry per CDR3 protein. The sample comprises 650,000 to 1,000,000 distinct CDR3 sequences, around 36% of which are singletons, and 10% to 15% rests with the top ten. The specimen sequenced was blood. These receptors all stem from a man between 18 and 29 years old in good health.

This clonotype came up a few times. This chain joins TRBV29-1 and TRBJ2-5; D uncertain. With 3 bases removed from V and 5 bases from J, the gap between germline ends came to 4 bases. The V gene's germline CDR1 is SQVTM and CDR2 ANQGSEA. The CDR3 is 10 amino acids. This chain's CDR3 is CSVEWETQYF. The CDR3 DNA reads TGCAGCGTTGAGTGGGAGACCCAGTACTTC.

The V gene is TRBV20-1, the J gene TRBJ2-4, with a possible D match to TRBD2 (5 bases). The better agreement between TRBJ2-7 and the DNA end casts doubt on the J call. CDR3 length: 14 residues. In germline, CDR1 is DFQATT, CDR2 SNEGSKA (reference sequence). The DNA of the CDR3 is TGCAGTGCTAGAGACCCCGAGGGAACCTACGAGCAGTACTTC. It specifies CSARDPEGTYEQYF.

A few counts support this clonotype. The chain uses TRBV5-1 and TRBJ2-1, with 10 bases identical to TRBD2. The CDR3 contains 15 residues. Germline trimming cut 4 bases from V and 9 bases from J; bases unmatched to any gene: 10. Germline V gene data show CDR1 as SGHRS and CDR2 as YFSETQ. The CDR3 sequence is CASSVGSGGEAEQFF. The CDR3 nucleotides are TGCGCCAGCAGCGTGGGGAGCGGGGGGGAGGCTGAGCAGTTCTTC.

In regard to this clonotype: This clone may be a read error of a much larger clone one base away. The V and J genes are TRBV20-1 and TRBJ1-2; perhaps TRBD1 as D (6 bases). The CDR3 covers 16 residues. CDR1 is DFQATT, CDR2 SNEGSKA, per germline (reference sequence). The CDR3 DNA reads TGCAGTACTAGAGATCGTCTTAGCACAGGGATTTTTGGCTACACCTTC. Its translation: CSTRDRLSTGIFGYTF.

The rearrangement uses TRBV6-5 and TRBJ1-6; 7 bases agree with TRBD1. CDR1 MNHEY and CDR2 SVGAGI come from the germline V gene. The length of the CDR3 is 14 residues. The V gene end was trimmed by 6 bases and the J gene end by 10 bases; junction bases not matched to a gene: 9. The CDR3 loop reads CASSFQGVGSPLHF. The CDR3 bases are TGTGCCAGCAGCTTCCAGGGGGTTGGGTCACCCCTCCACTTT.

This chain joins TRBV5-5 and TRBJ1-5; 7 nucleotides align to TRBD1. The CDR3 runs to 16 residues. In germline, CDR1 is SGHKS, CDR2 YYEKEE (reference sequence). J lost 4 bases, V lost 0 bases, and 7 bases had no gene match. The CDR3 spells CASSLGAGQNNQPQHF. The CDR3 region has the DNA TGTGCCAGCAGCTTGGGAGCGGGACAGAATAATCAGCCCCAGCATTTT.

For this clonotype: The final CDR3 position lacks the conserved phenylalanine or tryptophan, pointing to a likely read error. The chain carries TRBV6-5 and TRBJ1-2; possibly TRBD1 for D (6 bases). CDR1 and CDR2 from the germline V gene are MNHEY and SVGAGI. Trimming took off 0 bases at V and 8 bases at J, with 10 bases between the two ends. The CDR3 totals 13 residues. CDR3 DNA: TGTGCCAGCAGTTACTCGGGGGGCTACGGCTACACCTAC. It codes for CASSYSGGYGYTY.

The sample holds many counts of this clonotype. V usage is TRBV10-3 and J usage is TRBJ2-3; D gene uncertain. This CDR3 has 14 amino acids. Germline-derived CDR1 and CDR2 are ENHRY and SYGVKD. Trimming took off 7 bases at V and 1 base at J, with 12 bases between the two ends. CDR3 sequence: CAIMGAERTDTQYF. The CDR3 coding sequence is TGTGCCATCATGGGCGCGGAACGCACAGATACGCAGTATTTT.

This sequence joins TRBV7-2 and TRBJ2-1; the match to TRBD1 covers 8 bases. Looked up from germline, CDR1 is SGHTA and CDR2 is FQGNSA. V was clipped by 4 bases and J by 2 bases; unmatched bases: 13. This CDR3 has 18 amino acids. The CDR3 DNA sequence: TGTGCCAGCAGCTACCCCGGGACAGGATCCTTCACCTACAATGAGCAGTTCTTC. It encodes CASSYPGTGSFTYNEQFF. The whole variable domain, remainder taken from reference TRBV7-2 and TRBJ2-1, is GAGVSQSPSNKVTEKGKDVELRCDPISGHTALYWYRQSLGQGLEFLIYFQGNSAPDKSGLPSDRFSAERTGGSVSTLTIQRTQQEDSAVYLCASSYPGTGSFTYNEQFFGPGTRLTVL.

The J gene is TRBJ2-5, the V gene TRBV6-6; TRBD2 is a possible D gene (6 bases). The germline V gene encodes CDR1 MNHNY and CDR2 SVGAGI (reference sequence). V was clipped by 4 bases and J by 0 bases, with 6 bases between them. The CDR3 extends over 13 amino acids. The CDR3 loop reads CASSWGDQETQYF. The CDR3 nucleotides are TGTGCCAGCAGTTGGGGGGACCAAGAGACCCAGTACTTC.

This clonotype was counted between two and nine times. The genes are TRBV20-1 and TRBJ1-3; D unclear. V was shortened by 6 bases and J by 0 bases, with 12 bases between the two germline ends. CDR1 and CDR2 (germline): DFQATT, SNEGSKA (reference sequence). The length of the CDR3 is 14 residues. The CDR3 spells CSAPSRFSGNTIYF. The CDR3 DNA sequence: TGCAGTGCCCCCAGCCGCTTCTCTGGAAACACCATATATTTT.

Regarding this clonotype: An end of the junction does not agree with germline; a read error may underlie this. The chain uses TRBV7-9 and TRBJ2-7; 10 bases fit TRBD2. The length of the CDR3 is 17 residues. Germline values: CDR1 SEHNR, CDR2 FQNEAQ (reference sequence). CDR3 DNA sequence: TGTGCCAGCAGCTTCAATAGCGGGGGGTCACTCACCTATGAGCAGTACTTC. The encoded protein is CASSFNSGGSLTYEQYF.

This chain connects TRBV2 to TRBJ2-2, with D uncertain. The CDR3 is 15 residues long. Between the trimmed V and J ends, which lost 5 bases and 6 bases, there was a span of 16 bases. CDR1 is SNHLY, CDR2 FYNNEI, per germline. The CDR3 region is CASSPQAISSGELFF. The CDR3 coding sequence is TGTGCCAGCAGTCCTCAGGCCATATCCTCCGGGGAGCTGTTTTTT.

The chain uses TRBV10-3 and TRBJ1-2; the match to TRBD1 covers 9 bases. The CDR3 runs to 15 residues. Trimming took 10 bases from V and 8 from J; bases not matched to a gene: 17. Looked up from germline, CDR1 is ENHRY and CDR2 is SYGVKD. CDR3 in DNA: TGTGCCACTCGGACAGGGGCTCACAGCATCTGGGGCTACACCTTC. It specifies CATRTGAHSIWGYTF.

This clonotype was picked up a small number of times. The gene calls are TRBV7-9 and TRBJ2-7, with D possibly called TRBD1 or TRBD2 (5 bases each). The CDR3 is 17 residues long. Per the germline V gene, CDR1 is SEHNR and CDR2 is FQNEAQ (reference sequence). Trimming shortened V by 0 bases and J by 5 bases, and 20 bases separated the two germline ends. The CDR3 protein is CASSLANPLLLGDEQYF. CDR3 DNA: TGTGCCAGCAGCTTAGCCAACCCGCTACTGTTGGGGGACGAGCAGTACTTC.

This clonotype was counted between two and nine times. The V gene is TRBV18, the J gene TRBJ2-3, with a weak D call TRBD2 (5 bases). Between the trimmed V and J ends, which lost 0 bases and 8 bases, there was a span of 15 bases. CDR3 size: 15 residues. Germline lookup yields CDR1 KGHSH and CDR2 LQKENI. CDR3 nucleotide sequence: TGTGCCAGCTCACCACCCTCTAGCCACGAAGGTACGCAGTATTTT. Encoded protein: CASSPPSSHEGTQYF.

This sequence joins TRBV30 and TRBJ1-5, with 7 bases that match TRBD1. The CDR3 sequence is 15 residues long. Germline trimming cut 3 bases from V and 6 bases from J; bases unmatched to any gene: 11. CDR1 and CDR2 (germline): GTSNPN, SVGIG (reference sequence). The chain's CDR3 is CAWSAGQVFSQPQHF. For the CDR3, the DNA is TGTGCCTGGAGCGCCGGACAGGTCTTCTCTCAGCCCCAGCATTTT. The full variable domain, its missing parts supplied by reference TRBV30 and TRBJ1-5, is SQTIHQWPATLVQPVGSPLSLECTVEGTSNPNLYWYRQAAGRGLQLLFYSVGIGQISSEVPQNLSASRPQDRQFILSSKKLLLSDSGFYLCAWSAGQVFSQPQHFGDGTRLSIL.

In its sample, this clonotype was seen many times. The J gene is TRBJ2-5, the V gene TRBV6-1; 8 nucleotides agree with TRBD2. The CDR3 covers 16 residues. The J segment lost 2 bases and the V segment lost 2 bases, leaving 7 bases of the junction unmatched. Looked up from germline, CDR1 is MNHNS and CDR2 is SASEGT. The CDR3 region is CASSELGGGPQETQYF. The CDR3 DNA reads as TGTGCCAGCAGTGAATTAGGCGGGGGGCCTCAAGAGACCCAGTACTTC.

This clonotype turned up a few times. The rearrangement uses TRBV28 and TRBJ1-2; tentatively, D is TRBD1 (6 bases). Germline CDR1 reads MDHEN; CDR2 reads SYDVKM. Deletions cut 6 bases from V and 9 bases from J, with 14 bases between. The CDR3 contains 12 residues. The CDR3 loop is CASRSGGRSYTF. DNA for the CDR3: TGTGCCAGCAGATCGGGGGGCAGGAGCTACACCTTC.

The rearrangement links TRBV12-3 or TRBV12-4 to TRBJ2-7; 9 nucleotides align to TRBD2. The V and J ends lost 5 bases and 4 bases, in that order; junction bases with no gene match: 9. The CDR3 is 15 amino acids. CDR3 sequence (DNA): TGTGCCAGCAGTCGTCGGACTAGCGAGGGTTACGAGCAGTACTTC. Protein: CASSRRTSEGYEQYF.

This clonotype was seen only once. The chain combines TRBV28 with TRBJ1-2; D uncertain. Germline CDR1 and CDR2: MDHEN and SYDVKM. CDR3 length: 13 amino acids. V gave up 7 bases and J gave up 3 bases, with 12 bases separating them. CDR3 DNA sequence: TGTGCCAGCACGGACCCGGCGGACTATGGCTACACCTTC. This sequence encodes CASTDPADYGYTF.

The chain recombines TRBV7-2 with TRBJ2-1; 9 nucleotides match TRBD1. After removal of 4 bases from V and 7 bases from J, the junction contained 8 bases not matched to a gene. In germline, CDR1 is SGHTA, CDR2 FQGNSA. The CDR3 sequence is 15 residues long. This chain's CDR3 is CASSSDRGAGNEQFF. Here the CDR3 DNA reads TGTGCCAGCAGCTCGGACAGGGGAGCGGGTAATGAGCAGTTCTTC. Using reference TRBV7-2 and TRBJ2-1 for the parts outside the CDR3, the full variable domain is GAGVSQSPSNKVTEKGKDVELRCDPISGHTALYWYRQSLGQGLEFLIYFQGNSAPDKSGLPSDRFSAERTGGSVSTLTIQRTQQEDSAVYLCASSSDRGAGNEQFFGPGTRLTVL.

This clonotype was counted between two and nine times. The V gene is TRBV27, the J gene TRBJ2-2; 11 bases map to TRBD1. CDR1 and CDR2 from the germline V gene are MNHEY and SMNVEV (reference sequence). The CDR3 is 15 amino acids. Trimming at V came to 0 bases and at J to 7 bases, leaving 1 base not matched to a gene. CDR3 in DNA: TGTGCCAGCAGTTTATCAGGGACAGGGGGCGGGGAGCTGTTTTTT. Protein product: CASSLSGTGGGELFF.

The chain combines TRBV29-1 with TRBJ2-3; D call uncertain. CDR1 and CDR2 from the germline V gene are SQVTM and ANQGSEA. Deletions cut 3 bases from V and 2 bases from J, with 12 bases between. This CDR3 region has 14 residues. CDR3 DNA sequence: TGCAGCGTTGAGAATTACCCCCTCACAGATACGCAGTATTTT. This encodes CSVENYPLTDTQYF.

This chain connects TRBV9 to TRBJ1-1; 10 nucleotides line up with TRBD1. The J segment lost 6 bases and the V segment lost 4 bases, leaving 6 bases of the junction unmatched. CDR1 SGDLS and CDR2 YYNGEE come from the germline V gene. This CDR3 contains 14 residues. CDR3 nucleotide sequence: TGTGCCAGCAGCCCGACAGGGGGCCGACCTGAAGCTTTCTTT. Amino acids: CASSPTGGRPEAFF.

The chain employs TRBV7-9 and TRBJ2-7; 9 positions agree with TRBD1. With the DNA end fitting TRBJ2-5 better, the J assignment may be wrong. Germline V gives CDR1 SEHNR, CDR2 FQNEAQ (reference sequence). The CDR3 length is 15 residues. The CDR3 spells CASSRPQDRGGTQYF. CDR3 nucleotides: TGTGCCAGCAGCAGGCCCCAGGACAGGGGTGGGACCCAGTACTTC.

DNA for the CDR3: TGCAGTGCTAGGCAACAGGGGGCAAGTTTCTACGAGCAGTACTTC. Translated, it gives CSARQQGASFYEQYF. This chain joins TRBV20-1 and TRBJ2-7, with TRBD1 matching over 9 bases. V shed 3 bases, J shed 3 bases, and the junction held 9 bases outside the gene matches. Germline CDR1 and CDR2: DFQATT and SNEGSKA (reference sequence). This CDR3 has 15 amino acids.